This TCR beta chain stems from a study of OX40 agonist ivuxolimab in advanced cancers. Regarding the complete study: Ivuxolimab, which targeted the costimulatory receptor OX40 (CD134), was an agonistic, fully human IgG2 monoclonal antibody. Intravenous ivuxolimab was administered to patients every 2 weeks at six dose levels: 0.01, 0.1, 0.3, 1.5, 3 and 10 mg/kg. Of the approximately 54 dose-escalation patients, hepatocellular carcinoma was present in about 20, melanoma in roughly 15, renal cell carcinoma in 9 and head and neck cancer in 9. In the dose-escalation cohort, over 65% of patients were male, and the mean age was approximately 60 years, with a range of about 23 to 90. Prior anti-PD-1, anti-PD-L1 or anti-CTLA-4 therapy was permitted, and about two fifths of dose-escalation patients had received checkpoint inhibitors. Partial responses occurred in three dose-escalation patients, of whom one had hepatocellular carcinoma and two had cutaneous melanoma. The point of sequencing TCRbeta in the periphery was to test whether ivuxolimab changed TCR sequence diversity and drove clonal T-cell expansion. The monotherapy dose-escalation portion (N of about 50 patients) of the phase I ivuxolimab trial is reported in the paper.

This clone was detected only once. The clone's antigen remains unknown. Qualities for individual bases were not recorded, and no much larger clone is one base off. Genomic DNA was isolated from the sorted cells so that the TCRbeta CDR3 region could be sequenced. TCRbeta CDR3 regions were sequenced using the immunoSEQ Assay. TCRdb re-hosts the immuneACCESS table, in-frame sequences only. Its copies lack some clones; in the studies checked, an unresolved V gene accounts for under half of them, and the cause for the rest is not known. The sample data list approximately 70,000 clones, and more than 80% of these were observed just once. 8% to 10% of the sample is in the top ten clones. Trimming at the junction amounts to 5 bases on V and 5 bases on J, and the germline ends lie 11 bases apart. The germline V gene (reference sequence) specifies GTSNPN as CDR1 and SVGIG as CDR2. The CDR3 runs 12 residues from the cysteine to the phenylalanine. The sequence is cut down to CDR3 DNA, 36 bases in frame from base 1.

The full study reports these points: After ivuxolimab, CD8+ T cells had more expanded clones than CD4+ T cells on average. In the 0.1-3.0 mg/kg groups, partial responders had among the lowest normalized peripheral clonal expansion, particularly in CD8+ T cells. Antigen specificity was not determined for the clonally expanded peripheral T cells. At doses from 0.1 to 3.0 mg/kg, clonal expansion was seen in both CD4+ and CD8+ blood T cells between baseline and week 6. Low levels of normalized T-cell clonal expansion were also seen in some patients who did not respond.

Patients with autoimmune disease history or receiving systemic immunosuppression were excluded from the trial. Peripheral blood for TCR sequencing was drawn from every dose cohort at baseline, at cycle 4 day 1 and at cycle 7 day 1. Samples came from an open-label, multicenter, first-in-human phase I dose-escalation trial of ivuxolimab. The trial enrolled adults with locally advanced or metastatic head and neck squamous cell, hepatocellular, melanoma or renal cell carcinoma. CD4+ and CD8+ T cells were sorted separately from peripheral blood before TCR sequencing. The sequence came from an adult with an advanced solid tumor such as melanoma, head and neck, liver or kidney cancer. Here the chain combines TRBV30 and TRBJ2-3; no D gene can be assigned with confidence. The material was CD4+ or CD8+ T cells sorted from blood, obtained in a trial of the OX40 agonist ivuxolimab. In nucleotides, the sequence is TGTGCCTGGGACCCCACCGGAGATACGCAGTATTTT. It specifies CAWDPTGDTQYF.